This T cell receptor (beta chain) appears in the sequencing data of a study of shared clonotypes between healthy human individuals. The CDR3 covers 16 residues. Trimming cost V 1 base and J 4 bases, with 13 bases left between them. Germline values: CDR1 SGHVS, CDR2 FQNEAQ. The test was conducted at deep level. Sequencing used immunoSEQ multiplex PCR; TCRdb keeps in-frame clones, though not all of them. The sample has hundreds of thousands of clones; approximately 96% are singletons. Concerning this clone itself: The antigen is unknown.

Terminally differentiated effector memory CD45RA+ cells were left out of the naive CD8 fraction, which was CD45RO-negative and positively selected for CCR7. Free of recent acute infections or vaccinations, the donors were healthy HIV-negative adults. Regarding the study as a whole: Clonotype sharing among donors, it was expected, would be affected by sequencing depth.

The sequencing input was naive CD8+ T cells sorted from blood. The sequence was collected from a woman in her twenties or thirties in good health. The J gene is TRBJ2-2, the V gene TRBV7-8; D ambiguous. CDR3 coding DNA: TGTGCCAGCAGCTTAGTCGGCTACCGGCGCACCGGGGAGCTGTTTTTT. This encodes CASSLVGYRRTGELFF.